This TCR beta chain comes out of a study of response to subunit inactivated influenza vaccine. Study-level findings and limits: The authors offered the suggestion that each seasonal influenza vaccination recruits few new T cells.

The germline CDR1 and CDR2 sequences are LGHNA and YNFKEQ. Trimming at V came to 2 bases and at J to 3 bases, leaving 3 bases not matched to a gene. The CDR3 runs to 15 residues. TCRdb re-called the RT-PCR reads with MiXCR, one entry per CDR3 protein. The sample lists under 850,000 distinct CDR3 sequences; approximately 18% were seen once. Points on this clonotype: As yet, its antigen is unknown.

The sequencing here drew on PBMCs from blood, taken around 5 days after vaccination. The sequence was collected from a man aged 50 to 60 who received an inactivated influenza vaccine. The chain employs TRBV4-2 and TRBJ2-3; 9 bases fit TRBD2. In DNA, the CDR3 is TGTGCCAGCAGCCAACTAGCGGGAAGTACAGATACGCAGTATTTT. This encodes CASSQLAGSTDTQYF.